This T cell receptor beta chain was profiled in a study of graft-versus-host responses after intestinal transplantation. Overall study: All of the recipients had induction that used anti-thymocyte globulin, then tacrolimus and steroids for around three years.

On this clone: The antigen remains undetermined.

Trimming pared 5 bases from V and 4 bases from J, leaving 17 bases between. This CDR3 is built from 15 residues. The germline gives CDR1 LNHDA, CDR2 SQIVND (reference sequence). Generated by immunoSEQ multiplex PCR, the TCRdb table keeps only in-frame clones and is missing some. The profile shows roughly 62,000 clones, around nine tenths of them singletons. Study-level findings and limits: Allografts of patients with graft-donor T cell macrochimerism showed high graft-versus-host to host-versus-graft clone ratios. Circulating GvH clone levels at their peak were associated with HvG declines (early post-transplant).

V usage is TRBV19 and J usage is TRBJ1-1, with D perhaps TRBD1 (5 bases). This TCR was sampled from a human patient who received an intestinal transplant, so some T cells may come from the graft donor. Sequencing was performed on PBMCs, taken about 120 days after intestinal transplantation. This CDR3 is CASSLDPGGATEAFF. The CDR3 nucleotides are TGTGCCAGTAGTCTCGACCCAGGAGGGGCCACTGAAGCTTTCTTT.